Following are 17 T cell receptor beta chains from one sample sequenced in a study of post-analysis software for immune sequencing data. Included in the TCR beta cDNA libraries were unique molecular identifiers. TCRdb reprocessed the PCR reads via MiXCR and lists one record per CDR3 protein. The table includes about 800,000 distinct CDR3 sequences, roughly 27% detected once. Study-wide findings and caveats: In patients, TRBV5-6, TRBV5-1 and TRBV20-1 belonged to roughly 5 TRBV segments found more frequently than in controls.

These receptors lack a known antigen. Sequenced material: blood. The receptor set was obtained from a girl aged 10-17 years with multiple sclerosis.

This clonotype appeared a few times. The V and J genes are TRBV28 and TRBJ2-7, with TRBD1 matching over 8 bases. The end of the DNA aligns better with TRBJ2-5, so the J call may be wrong. This CDR3 contains 14 residues. Germline-derived CDR1 and CDR2 are MDHEN and SYDVKM. CDR3 in amino acids: CASSPPQGAKTQYF. The CDR3 DNA reads as TGTGCCAGCAGCCCTCCGCAGGGGGCGAAGACCCAGTACTTC.

This rearrangement joins TRBV10-3 to TRBJ2-7, with D tentatively TRBD1 (6 bases). This CDR3 contains 13 residues. V was trimmed by 10 bases and J by 4 bases, leaving 17 bases between them. The germline gives CDR1 ENHRY, CDR2 SYGVKD. CDR3 sequence (DNA): TGTGCCACCACCACTCCAGGGGAGTACGAGCAGTACTTC. Protein product: CATTTPGEYEQYF.

The chain uses TRBV3-1 and TRBJ2-5; D remains unclear. The germline V and J ends were trimmed by 1 base and 3 bases, with 9 bases remaining between them. CDR3 length: 14 amino acids. CDR1 is LGHDT and CDR2 is YNNKEL in the germline V gene (reference sequence). The CDR3 here is CASSQGAREETQYF. CDR3 DNA: TGTGCCAGCAGCCAAGGGGCCCGCGAAGAGACCCAGTACTTC.

This clonotype was detected only a few times. The chain is built from TRBV24-1 and TRBJ2-7; the D call may be TRBD1 or TRBD2 (5 bases each). The V gene lost 6 bases and the J gene lost 2 bases, with 13 bases spanning the gap. CDR1 KGHDR and CDR2 SFDVKD come from the germline V gene. CDR3 length: 14 residues. The CDR3 loop is CATSSSGRAYEQYF. In DNA form, the CDR3 reads TGTGCCACCAGTTCCTCAGGGCGGGCCTACGAGCAGTACTTC.

V is TRBV27 and J is TRBJ1-5; 9 nucleotides match TRBD1. This CDR3 is 17 amino acids long. V trimming: 3 bases; J trimming: 2 bases; junction bases outside the gene matches: 8. The germline V gene has CDR1 MNHEY and CDR2 SMNVEV (reference sequence). The CDR3 loop reads CASSFLGTGTGNQPQHF. For the CDR3, the DNA is TGTGCCAGCAGTTTTCTAGGGACAGGGACGGGCAATCAGCCCCAGCATTTT.

A word on this clonotype: The germline gene is not matched at one end of the junction; a read error may be the cause. The chain employs TRBV7-9 and TRBJ2-1; the match to TRBD2 covers 7 bases. This CDR3 has 13 amino acids. Germline loops: CDR1 SEHNR, CDR2 FQNEAQ (reference sequence). The CDR3 is CSSSARTRSEQFF. As DNA, the CDR3 is TGTTCCAGCAGCGCCCGGACTAGGTCTGAGCAGTTCTTC.

This clonotype turned up a few times. The rearrangement joins TRBV6-6 to TRBJ2-3, with a possible D match to TRBD1 (5 bases). This CDR3 has 14 residues. CDR1 is MNHNY, CDR2 SVGAGI, per germline (reference sequence). The V gene lost 8 bases and the J gene lost 3 bases, with 15 bases spanning the gap. CDR3 residues: CASQGRRNTDTQYF. DNA of the CDR3: TGTGCCAGCCAGGGCCGGCGAAATACAGATACGCAGTATTTT.

This clonotype was counted only a few times. The chain recombines TRBV6-6 with TRBJ2-7, with 8 bases aligning to TRBD1. CDR1 is MNHNY and CDR2 is SVGAGI in the germline V gene (reference sequence). V lost 5 bases and J lost 6; bases outside the gene matches: 6. The CDR3 totals 13 residues. As DNA, the CDR3 is TGTGCCAGCAGTCACGGCGGGACAGGCGAGCAGTACTTC. The encoded protein is CASSHGGTGEQYF.

This sequence joins TRBV28 and TRBJ1-4; perhaps TRBD1 as D (5 bases). Germline assignment: CDR1 MDHEN and CDR2 SYDVKM. The CDR3 is 11 residues long. Trimming stripped 6 bases from V and 13 bases from J, with 12 bases between. The CDR3 sequence is CASRENRRLFF. The CDR3 DNA is TGTGCCAGCAGGGAGAACAGGCGACTGTTTTTT.

This clonotype was observed a handful of times. V gene TRBV7-9 combines with J gene TRBJ2-4; the match to TRBD2 covers 7 bases. The end of the DNA fits TRBJ2-7 better, so the J call may be wrong. The CDR3 is 15 amino acids. CDR1 is SEHNR, CDR2 FQNEAQ, per germline (reference sequence). CDR3 sequence: CASSPYGGKTYEQYF. In DNA form, the CDR3 reads TGTGCCAGCAGCCCTTACGGGGGGAAGACGTACGAGCAGTACTTC.

In this sample, this clonotype turned up a few times. The chain carries TRBV6-1 and TRBJ2-2, with TRBD1 identical over 8 bases. The CDR3 length is 15 residues. The germline CDR1 and CDR2 sequences are MNHNS and SASEGT. The V and J ends lost 9 bases and 1 base, in that order; junction bases with no gene match: 7. The CDR3 sequence is CASRSGTGNTGELFF. Here the CDR3 DNA reads TGTGCCAGTAGATCCGGGACAGGGAACACCGGGGAGCTGTTTTTT.

V is TRBV7-6 and J is TRBJ1-6, with D possibly matching TRBD1 (5 bases). This CDR3 is built from 15 residues. Germline CDR1 reads SGHVS; CDR2 reads FNYEAQ. The ends were cut back, 5 bases at V and 7 bases at J, with 15 bases in the middle. CDR3 loop: CASSPRDGQNSPLHF. The CDR3 DNA reads as TGTGCCAGCAGCCCCCGGGACGGGCAAAATTCACCCCTCCACTTT.

The chain uses TRBV20-1 and TRBJ2-1; 8 bases match TRBD2. Losses at the gene ends were 1 base for V and 5 bases for J; bases not matched to a gene: 7. CDR3 length: 15 residues. Germline assignment: CDR1 DFQATT and CDR2 SNEGSKA (reference sequence). The CDR3 loop reads CSARGGGTRNNEQFF. In nucleotides, the CDR3 is TGCAGTGCTAGAGGAGGCGGGACTAGAAACAATGAGCAGTTCTTC.

This sequence joins TRBV20-1 and TRBJ2-6, with a tentative D call TRBD1 (6 bases). The ends were cut back, 0 bases at V and 2 bases at J, with 14 bases in the middle. CDR3 size: 17 residues. Germline CDR1 reads DFQATT; CDR2 reads SNEGSKA (reference sequence). This chain's CDR3 is CSARDPTGKTGANVLTF. The CDR3 nucleotides are TGCAGTGCTAGAGATCCTACAGGGAAGACTGGGGCCAACGTCCTGACTTTC.

V and J are TRBV4-1 and TRBJ2-3; 15 bases align to TRBD2. Looked up from germline, CDR1 is MGHRA and CDR2 is YSYEKL. The J segment lost 7 bases and the V segment lost 1 base, leaving 6 bases of the junction unmatched. This CDR3 is 17 amino acids long. CDR3 DNA sequence: TGCGCCAGCAGCCAAGTTCCGGGACTAGCGGGAGGAAATACGCAGTATTTT. It is translated as CASSQVPGLAGGNTQYF.

This chain uses TRBV6-1 with TRBJ1-5, with a weak D call TRBD1 (5 bases). CDR3 length equals 15 residues. Trimming pared 6 bases from V and 2 bases from J, leaving 14 bases between. CDR1 MNHNS and CDR2 SASEGT come from the germline V gene. The chain's CDR3 is CASSMTVSGNQPQHF. In DNA form, the CDR3 reads TGTGCCAGCAGCATGACAGTTTCTGGCAATCAGCCCCAGCATTTT.

The gene calls are TRBV10-1 and TRBJ2-7; 10 positions match TRBD1. Trimming took 0 bases from V and 6 from J; bases not matched to a gene: 5. This CDR3 has 15 residues. CDR1 is WNHNN, CDR2 SYGVQD, per germline (reference sequence). CDR3 loop: CASSESRTGGSEQYF. The CDR3 nucleotides are TGCGCCAGCAGTGAGTCCCGGACAGGGGGGAGCGAGCAGTACTTC.